Listed below are T cell receptor beta chains from one sample, sequenced in a study of cytomegalovirus exposure and HLA in healthy donors. Produced via immunoSEQ multiplex PCR; TCRdb's table is partial and in-frame only. The table for this sample gives 150,000 to 200,000 clones. The sequencing sample was made of PBMCs. Receptors were obtained from a woman aged 55-69 years in good health and CMV-seronegative. The CDR3 runs from the conserved cysteine through the conserved F or W. D genes are given only for firm matches.

d_gene	v_gene	j_gene	CDR3nt	CDR3aa
TRBD1	TRBV5-6	TRBJ1-6	TGTGCCAGCACCAATTTATGGGACAGGGTCCTCCACTTT	CASTNLWDRVLHF
TRBD1	TRBV5-4	TRBJ1-2	TGTGCCAGCAGCTCCGCCCACAGGGGGCTTATATATGGCTACACCTTC	CASSSAHRGLIYGYTF
NA	TRBV19	TRBJ2-2	TGTGCCAGTAGTACCCTGACAGACACCGGGGAGCTGTTTTTT	CASSTLTDTGELFF
NA	TRBV9	TRBJ1-4	TGTGCCAGCAGCGAGCGCGGGGGACATGAAAAACTGTTTTTT	CASSERGGHEKLFF
NA	TRBV6-5	TRBJ2-4	TGTGCCAGCAGTTACTCAGAGGGAAACATTCAGTACTTC	CASSYSEGNIQYF
TRBD1	TRBV19	TRBJ1-5	TGTGCCAGTAGCCGGCCAAGGACAGGGGGATACCAGCCCCAGCATTTT	CASSRPRTGGYQPQHF
NA	TRBV5-1	TRBJ1-2	TGCGCCAGCAGCTTGATCGGACAGAACTATGGCTACACCTTC	CASSLIGQNYGYTF
NA	TRBV6-5	TRBJ1-2	TGTGCCAGCAGGGCAGACAGGAGGTATGGCTACACCTTC	CASRADRRYGYTF
TRBD2	TRBV9	TRBJ2-2	TGTGCCAGCAGAGCGAGCGGGGGTTTGAACACCGGGGAGCTGTTTTTT	CASRASGGLNTGELFF
TRBD1	TRBV7-9	TRBJ2-1	TGTGCCAGCAGCCGGGACAGGTCTATTAATGAGCAGTTCTTC	CASSRDRSINEQFF
TRBD1	TRBV19	TRBJ1-4	TGTGCCAGTAGTGGTCGGGACAGGCGAATTGAAAAACTGTTTTTT	CASSGRDRRIEKLFF
NA	TRBV27	TRBJ1-2	TGTGCCAGCAGTTTACTACAGGGCCACAACTATGGCTACACCTTC	CASSLLQGHNYGYTF
NA	TRBV27	TRBJ2-5	TGTGCCAGCAGTCATCGGGGGTTGGAGACCCAGTACTTC	CASSHRGLETQYF
NA	TRBV5-1	TRBJ2-7	TGCGCCAGCAGCTTGCTCCCCTACGCGAGAGCCTACGAGCAGTACTTC	CASSLLPYARAYEQYF
TRBD2	TRBV5-6	TRBJ2-3	TGTGCCAGCAGGGGACCCGGGGGGGGGCCGGAAGATACGCAGTATTTT	CASRGPGGGPEDTQYF
NA	TRBV11-3	TRBJ2-1	TGTGCCAGCAGCCGCGGAGAGTACGGGAATGAGCAGTTCTTC	CASSRGEYGNEQFF
NA	TRBV5-1	TRBJ1-1	TGCGCCAGCCGGGTGTACCTGAACACTGAAGCTTTCTTT	CASRVYLNTEAFF
NA	TRBV4-2	TRBJ1-5	TGTGCCAGCAGCCAAGAATTTGGGGCAGGGGGCAATCAGCCCCAGCATTTT	CASSQEFGAGGNQPQHF
NA	TRBV30	TRBJ2-1	TGTGCCTGGAGTGTGTTGCCCCAGGGTGAGCAGTTCTTC	CAWSVLPQGEQFF
NA	TRBV19	TRBJ1-5	TGTGCCAGTAGTATAAAAACAGGCCCCGCGGGCAATCAGCCCCAGCATTTT	CASSIKTGPAGNQPQHF
TRBD1	TRBV5-1	TRBJ1-1	TGCGCCAGCAGCTTGGAGGGGGCTTCCACTCCAGCTACTGAAGCTTTCTTT	CASSLEGASTPATEAFF
NA	TRBV27	TRBJ1-5	TGTGCCAGCACTTCGGGGTACGGTCAGCCCCAGCATTTT	CASTSGYGQPQHF
NA	TRBV11-2	TRBJ2-5	TGTGCCAGCAGCCCGCCTGCCAGGGGGACCCAGTACTTC	CASSPPARGTQYF
NA	TRBV9	TRBJ2-2	TGTGCCAGCAGCGTAGATCCGGGGACTGCCACCGGGGAGCTGTTTTTT	CASSVDPGTATGELFF
TRBD1	TRBV6-1	TRBJ2-7	TGTGCCAGCAGTGAACAAAAGTTAGTAGGCAGGGGGCGATTGCCGCACGAGCAGTACTTC	CASSEQKLVGRGRLPHEQYF
NA	TRBV7-3	TRBJ1-1	TGTGCCAGCAGCTTATTTTGGGAGGGTGAAGCTTTCTTT	CASSLFWEGEAFF
NA	TRBV7-6	TRBJ1-2	TGTGCCAGCAGCCCCGGGGGGGGGCAGGGCTACACCTTC	CASSPGGGQGYTF
NA	TRBV5-1	TRBJ2-1	TGCGCCAGCAGCTTGGCCCGGCTAGCAAGGGCTAGTGAGCAGTTCTTC	CASSLARLARASEQFF
NA	TRBV9	TRBJ2-4	TGTGCCAGCAGCGTAGTGAGGGGGTGGGGAAGAGCCAAAAACATTCAGTACTTC	CASSVVRGWGRAKNIQYF
TRBD1	TRBV5-1	TRBJ1-6	TGCGCCAGCAGCTTGGGCGGACAGGGTAATTCACCCCTCCACTTT	CASSLGGQGNSPLHF
NA	TRBV5-1	TRBJ1-2	TGCGCCAGCAGCAGCGACGGGAACTATGGCTACACCTTC	CASSSDGNYGYTF
NA	TRBV18	TRBJ1-2	TGTGCCAGCTCACCGACGCGGGACGGCAGGGATGGCTACACCTTC	CASSPTRDGRDGYTF
TRBD1	TRBV4-1	TRBJ2-2	TGCGCCAGCAGCCAGACAGGGCACACCGGGGAGCTGTTTTTT	CASSQTGHTGELFF
NA	TRBV11-1	TRBJ2-6	TGTGCCAGCAGCTTTACTTCTGGGGCCAACGTCCTGACTTTC	CASSFTSGANVLTF
NA	TRBV5-1	TRBJ2-7	TGCGCCAGCAGCCCCAGCCGATCCCTGACCGGGGGTCTAGCGTACTTC	CASSPSRSLTGGLAYF
TRBD2	TRBV9	TRBJ2-2	TGTGCCAGCAGCGCCCCCCAGCGGGGGGACACCGGGGAGCTGTTTTTT	CASSAPQRGDTGELFF
TRBD1	TRBV9	TRBJ1-1	TGTGCCAGCAGCGGACCCGGACAGGGGGCCTCCATGAACACTGAAGCTTTCTTT	CASSGPGQGASMNTEAFF
NA	TRBV6-5	TRBJ2-7	TGTGCCAGCAGTTACAGCGTGGGGGGTAGCTCCTACGAGCAGTACTTC	CASSYSVGGSSYEQYF
NA	TRBV7-3	TRBJ1-1	TGTGCCAGCAGCCTGACAGGTGAAGCTTTCTTT	CASSLTGEAFF
NA	TRBV7-3	TRBJ2-2	TGTGCCAGCAGCCCACAAACGAGGGGGAACGCCGGGGAGCTGTTTTTT	CASSPQTRGNAGELFF
NA	TRBV18	TRBJ1-1	TGTGCCAGCTCACAAGGGGGGGCTTGGAACACTGAAGCTTTCTTT	CASSQGGAWNTEAFF
NA	TRBV5-6	TRBJ2-3	TGTGCCAGCAGCTTGATTCCCAACACAGATACGCAGTATTTT	CASSLIPNTDTQYF
NA	TRBV7-2	TRBJ1-1	TGTGCCAGCAGCTTAGGCGGGGTGGCGAACACTGAAGCTTTCTTT	CASSLGGVANTEAFF
NA	TRBV2	TRBJ2-1	TGTGCCAGCAGCGACTACTCCTACAATGAGCAGTTCTTC	CASSDYSYNEQFF
TRBD2	TRBV2	TRBJ2-1	TGTGCCAGCAGGAGACTAGCCAACAATGAGCAGTTCTTC	CASRRLANNEQFF
NA	TRBV4-1	TRBJ2-1	TGCGCCAGCAGCCAAGCCGGCGGGCCTAGCTCCTACAATGAGCAGTTCTTC	CASSQAGGPSSYNEQFF
NA	TRBV6-5	TRBJ1-1	TGTGCCAGCAGTCCGGGATCCCGGGAAACTGAAGCTTTCTTT	CASSPGSRETEAFF
NA	TRBV2	TRBJ1-1	TGTGCCAGCAGTTCACAGGGTGAAGCTTTCTTT	CASSSQGEAFF
TRBD1	TRBV6-5	TRBJ2-4	TGTGCCAGCAGTCCGGACAGGGGGCGAAACATTCAGTACTTC	CASSPDRGRNIQYF
NA	TRBV27	TRBJ2-1	TGTGCCAGCAGGTTCCAGGGCCCTTCCTACAATGAGCAGTTCTTC	CASRFQGPSYNEQFF
TRBD1	TRBV5-6	TRBJ1-2	TGTGCCAGCACCCAAACAGGGGTACTGAATGGCTACACCTTC	CASTQTGVLNGYTF
TRBD1	TRBV5-1	TRBJ2-2	TGCGCCAGCAGCTTCCGCCGGGACAGGTCTCCCGGGGAGCTGTTTTTT	CASSFRRDRSPGELFF
NA	TRBV9	TRBJ2-7	TGTGCCAGCAGCCCAGGGGACGACGGCAACGAGCAGTACTTC	CASSPGDDGNEQYF